This T cell receptor (beta chain) is from a study of OX40 agonist ivuxolimab in advanced cancers. Study at large: Ivuxolimab, an agonist antibody against OX40 (CD134), was given to patients. Patients were infused with ivuxolimab every 2 weeks at 0.01 to 10 mg/kg.

Findings and limits, study-wide: Some nonresponders also had low normalized T-cell clonal expansion. The investigators did not determine what antigen specificity the expanded peripheral T cells had.

Deletions cut 5 bases from V and 2 bases from J, with 13 bases between. The CDR3 totals 14 residues. Per germline, CDR1 SGHVS and CDR2 FNYEAQ. Worth noting for this clone: The antigen is unknown.

Produced via immunoSEQ multiplex PCR; TCRdb's table is partial and in-frame only. The table lists about 62,000 clones, over 75% of them singletons, with 5.5% in the top ten. The specimen was CD4+ or CD8+ T cells sorted from blood, collected in a trial of the OX40 agonist ivuxolimab. The clonotype comes from an adult with an advanced solid tumor such as melanoma, head and neck, liver or kidney cancer. J is TRBJ2-7 and V is TRBV7-6; no reliable D call. The CDR3 is CASSILPGTYEQYF. The CDR3 nucleotides read TGTGCCAGCAGCATTCTACCGGGCACCTACGAGCAGTACTTC.